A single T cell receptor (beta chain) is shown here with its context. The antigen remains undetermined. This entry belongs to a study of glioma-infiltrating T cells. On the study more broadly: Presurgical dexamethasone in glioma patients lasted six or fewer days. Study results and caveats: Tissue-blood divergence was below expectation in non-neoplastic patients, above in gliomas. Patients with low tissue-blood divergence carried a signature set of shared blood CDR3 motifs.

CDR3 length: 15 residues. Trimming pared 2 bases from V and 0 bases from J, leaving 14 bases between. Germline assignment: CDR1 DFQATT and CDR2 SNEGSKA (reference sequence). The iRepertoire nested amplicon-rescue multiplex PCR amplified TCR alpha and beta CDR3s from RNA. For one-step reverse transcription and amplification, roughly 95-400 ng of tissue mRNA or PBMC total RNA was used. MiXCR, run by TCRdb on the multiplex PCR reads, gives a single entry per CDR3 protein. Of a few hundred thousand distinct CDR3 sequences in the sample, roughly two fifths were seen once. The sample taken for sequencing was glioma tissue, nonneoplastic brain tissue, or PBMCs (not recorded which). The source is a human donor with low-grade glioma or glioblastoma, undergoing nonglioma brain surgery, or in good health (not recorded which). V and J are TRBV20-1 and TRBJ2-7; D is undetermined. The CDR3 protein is CSARSTQTFSYEQYF. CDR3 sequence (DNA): TGCAGTGCTAGATCGACTCAGACCTTCTCCTACGAGCAGTACTTC.